Listed below are T cell receptor beta chains from one sample, sequenced in a study of blood T cell repertoires in COVID-19. This table comes from immunoSEQ multiplex PCR, and its TCRdb copy is limited to in-frame clones, with some not included. The data hold around 140,000 clones, with around 80% observed a single time. Specimen: PBMCs or T cells enriched from blood (not recorded which). The receptors come from a man between 40 and 49 years old with acute COVID-19. The CDR3 runs from the conserved cysteine through the conserved F or W. D genes are given only for firm matches. The listing skips clone size in some rows; elsewhere it reads once, few, many or a size class.

size: -
D: -
J: TRBJ1-1
V: TRBV7-9
DNA: TGTGCCAGCAGCCCCTCCAGCGGCACTGAAGCTTTCTTT
CDR3: CASSPSSGTEAFF

size: -
D: TRBD2
J: TRBJ2-5
V: TRBV20-1
DNA: TGCAGTGCTAGTGATGCGGGGGTCCTACAAGAGACCCAGTACTTC
CDR3: CSASDAGVLQETQYF

size: -
D: -
J: TRBJ1-5
V: TRBV28
DNA: TGTGCCAGCAGTTCCGAGAGGCCCCAGCATTTT
CDR3: CASSSERPQHF

size: -
D: TRBD1
J: TRBJ2-1
V: TRBV27
DNA: TGTGCCAGCTTCAGGGGGCATTCCTACAATGAGCAGTTCTTC
CDR3: CASFRGHSYNEQFF

size: -
D: TRBD1
J: TRBJ1-2
V: TRBV6-5
DNA: TGTGCCAGCAGTTACTCCGGCAGGCAGGGGGACGGCTACACCTTC
CDR3: CASSYSGRQGDGYTF

size: -
D: -
J: TRBJ2-5
V: TRBV5-1
DNA: TGCGCCAGCAGCTTGGCGGTCTCCCGGGCCCAGTACTTC
CDR3: CASSLAVSRAQYF

size: -
D: -
J: TRBJ1-6
V: TRBV27
DNA: TGTGCCAGCAGGTTCCGGGAAGATGGGAATTCACCCCTCCACTTT
CDR3: CASRFREDGNSPLHF

size: -
D: TRBD2
J: TRBJ2-1
V: TRBV6-2/TRBV6-3
DNA: TGTGCCAGCAGTTCCCGGGGGGGGTACAATGAGCAGTTCTTC
CDR3: CASSSRGGYNEQFF

size: -
D: -
J: TRBJ2-1
V: TRBV7-8
DNA: TGTGCCAGCAGCTTAGCGTGGCAGACTCCCTACAATGAGCAGTTCTTC
CDR3: CASSLAWQTPYNEQFF

size: -
D: -
J: TRBJ2-2
V: TRBV18
DNA: TGTGCCACCGCCCCCCCGAGTTTCACCGGGGAGCTGTTTTTT
CDR3: CATAPPSFTGELFF

size: -
D: -
J: TRBJ1-5
V: TRBV30
DNA: TGTGCCTGGAGTGTGCCCGGGAAGCCCCAGCATTTT
CDR3: CAWSVPGKPQHF

size: -
D: -
J: TRBJ2-6
V: TRBV3-1/TRBV3-2
DNA: TGTGCCAGCAGCGAAGCGACAGCCCCCTCTGGGGCCAACGTCCTGACTTTC
CDR3: CASSEATAPSGANVLTF

size: once
D: -
J: TRBJ2-5
V: TRBV6-5
DNA: TGTGCCAGCAGTTTGACAGGAGGGGGGGAGGAGACCCAGTACTTC
CDR3: CASSLTGGGEETQYF

size: -
D: -
J: TRBJ2-3
V: TRBV2
DNA: TGTGCCAGCATTTTAAGGGGATATACGCAGTATTTT
CDR3: CASILRGYTQYF

size: -
D: TRBD2
J: TRBJ2-2
V: TRBV10-3
DNA: TGTGCCATCACTCCGGGACTAGCGGGGGGGCACACCGGGGAGCTGTTTTTT
CDR3: CAITPGLAGGHTGELFF

size: -
D: TRBD2
J: TRBJ2-3
V: TRBV9
DNA: TGTGCCAGCAGCGTAGCCGGCGGGGGGGCGGATACGCAGTATTTT
CDR3: CASSVAGGGADTQYF

size: few
D: -
J: TRBJ1-6
V: TRBV9
DNA: TGTGCCAGCAGCGTAGGGGCAGCCTATAATTCACCCCTCCACTTT
CDR3: CASSVGAAYNSPLHF

size: -
D: -
J: TRBJ1-2
V: TRBV5-4
DNA: TGTGCCAGCAGCTTGGACAGTGGCTATGGCTACACCTTC
CDR3: CASSLDSGYGYTF

size: -
D: TRBD1
J: TRBJ2-2
V: TRBV5-1
DNA: TGCGCCAGCAGCCACGGACAGGGGCACACCGGGGAGCTGTTTTTT
CDR3: CASSHGQGHTGELFF

size: -
D: TRBD1
J: TRBJ1-1
V: TRBV5-1
DNA: TGCGCCAGCAGCTCGAGTACGGGACAGGGCGGCACTGAAGCTTTCTTT
CDR3: CASSSSTGQGGTEAFF

size: once
D: TRBD1
J: TRBJ1-1
V: TRBV6-6
DNA: TGTGCCAGCAGTTCCAGGGGGTCGAACACTGAAGCTTTCTTT
CDR3: CASSSRGSNTEAFF

size: -
D: TRBD1
J: TRBJ2-1
V: TRBV7-9
DNA: TGTGCCAGCAGCCCGGGACAGGGTCGAAATGAGCAGTTCTTC
CDR3: CASSPGQGRNEQFF

size: once
D: -
J: TRBJ2-2
V: TRBV7-2
DNA: TGTGCCAGCAGCTTAACCGGGAACTCTGCCGGGGAGCTGTTTTTT
CDR3: CASSLTGNSAGELFF

size: -
D: -
J: TRBJ1-1
V: TRBV5-6
DNA: TGTGCCAGCAGCTTCAGGGAGGCGGGAACTGAAGCTTTCTTT
CDR3: CASSFREAGTEAFF

size: -
D: -
J: TRBJ2-5
V: TRBV21-1
DNA: TGTGCCAGCACGCAGCCGAGGAAGACCCAGTACTTC
CDR3: CASTQPRKTQYF

size: -
D: -
J: TRBJ1-1
V: TRBV6-6
DNA: TGTGCCAGCAGGCTCAGGGAGGGGAACACTGAAGCTTTCTTT
CDR3: CASRLREGNTEAFF

size: -
D: -
J: TRBJ2-5
V: TRBV18
DNA: TGTGCCAGCTCACCTCCGCCGGAGGCAGAGACCCAGTACTTC
CDR3: CASSPPPEAETQYF

size: few
D: -
J: TRBJ2-7
V: TRBV7-2
DNA: TGTGCCAGCAGCTTAGGACACAGTTACGAGCAGTACTTC
CDR3: CASSLGHSYEQYF

size: -
D: -
J: TRBJ2-3
V: TRBV19
DNA: TGTGCCAGTAGGGGCGCGAAGGATACGCAGTATTTT
CDR3: CASRGAKDTQYF

size: -
D: -
J: TRBJ2-3
V: TRBV28
DNA: TGTGCCAGCAGTCGGGGGGCCACCACAGATACGCAGTATTTT
CDR3: CASSRGATTDTQYF

size: -
D: -
J: TRBJ1-2
V: TRBV4-2
DNA: TGTGCCAGCAGCCAAGATGTAGGCAGGGAACAGGGCTACACCTTC
CDR3: CASSQDVGREQGYTF

size: -
D: -
J: TRBJ2-1
V: TRBV28
DNA: TGTGCCAGCAGTTTAGGCCAGGCCCTCTCCTACAATGAGCAGTTCTTC
CDR3: CASSLGQALSYNEQFF

size: -
D: -
J: TRBJ2-1
V: TRBV3-1/TRBV3-2
DNA: TGTGCCAGCAGCCAACGGGGGGCGTCCTACAATGAGCAGTTCTTC
CDR3: CASSQRGASYNEQFF

size: -
D: TRBD2
J: TRBJ2-5
V: TRBV6-5
DNA: TGTGCCAGCAGGGGGAGCGGGGGGGCCCGAGAGACCCAGTACTTC
CDR3: CASRGSGGARETQYF

size: -
D: -
J: TRBJ2-5
V: TRBV9
DNA: TGTGCCAGCAGCGTAGGGAAGGGACAACAAGAGACCCAGTACTTC
CDR3: CASSVGKGQQETQYF

size: -
D: TRBD1
J: TRBJ2-2
V: TRBV9
DNA: TGTGCCAGCAGCGTTCGGACAGGGGGTTCCGGGGAGCTGTTTTTT
CDR3: CASSVRTGGSGELFF

size: -
D: TRBD1
J: TRBJ1-5
V: TRBV19
DNA: TGTGCCAGTAGTAAGGGGGCGTGGGGTCAGCCCCAGCATTTT
CDR3: CASSKGAWGQPQHF

size: -
D: -
J: TRBJ2-7
V: TRBV28
DNA: TGTGCCAGCTCCCACAGTACCGCCTACGAGCAGTACTTC
CDR3: CASSHSTAYEQYF

size: few
D: TRBD1
J: TRBJ2-3
V: TRBV2
DNA: TGTGCCAGCAGCGGACAGGGGTCGGCAGATACGCAGTATTTT
CDR3: CASSGQGSADTQYF

size: few
D: TRBD1
J: TRBJ2-3
V: TRBV7-2
DNA: TGTGCCAGCAGCCCGGGACAGGGAAGGACAGATACGCAGTATTTT
CDR3: CASSPGQGRTDTQYF

size: -
D: -
J: TRBJ1-5
V: TRBV2
DNA: TGTGCCAGCAGTGAAGCACCCCCAGGACAGCCCCAGCATTTT
CDR3: CASSEAPPGQPQHF

size: -
D: TRBD1
J: TRBJ2-5
V: TRBV5-1
DNA: TGCGCCAGCAGCTCCTCGGACAGGTTTGAAGAGACCCAGTACTTC
CDR3: CASSSSDRFEETQYF

size: -
D: -
J: TRBJ2-7
V: TRBV5-1
DNA: TGCGCCAGCAGCTTGGCCAAAGTGGGCAGTACCTACGAGCAGTACTTC
CDR3: CASSLAKVGSTYEQYF

size: -
D: TRBD2
J: TRBJ2-3
V: TRBV9
DNA: TGTGCCAGCAGCGAGGGACTAACAGATACGCAGTATTTT
CDR3: CASSEGLTDTQYF

size: -
D: TRBD1
J: TRBJ2-2
V: TRBV5-1
DNA: TGCGCCAGCAGCTTGGCCGGACAGGGTACCGGGGAGCTGTTTTTT
CDR3: CASSLAGQGTGELFF

size: -
D: TRBD1
J: TRBJ2-7
V: TRBV27
DNA: TGTGCCAGCAGTCGGGACAGGGTAGGAGAGCAGTACTTC
CDR3: CASSRDRVGEQYF

size: -
D: -
J: TRBJ2-1
V: TRBV10-1
DNA: TGCGCCAGCAGTGACGGGGCGGGGAGCTCCTACAATGAGCAGTTCTTC
CDR3: CASSDGAGSSYNEQFF

size: few
D: -
J: TRBJ1-2
V: TRBV5-1
DNA: TGCGCCAGCAGCCCCGACAGTAGGTATGGCTACACCTTC
CDR3: CASSPDSRYGYTF

size: -
D: -
J: TRBJ1-2
V: TRBV7-2
DNA: TGTGCCAGCAGCAATCCCGGGACAACTGGCTACACCTTC
CDR3: CASSNPGTTGYTF

size: few
D: TRBD1
J: TRBJ2-1
V: TRBV24-1
DNA: TGTGCCACCAGTGACGCAAGCGCCGGGACAGGGGAGTTGGATGAGCAGTTCTTC
CDR3: CATSDASAGTGELDEQFF

size: few
D: -
J: TRBJ1-3
V: TRBV10-3
DNA: TGTGCCATTTTCACAGGGATCTCTGGAAACACCATATATTTT
CDR3: CAIFTGISGNTIYF

size: -
D: -
J: TRBJ1-1
V: TRBV2
DNA: TGTGCCAGCAGTGAATTGACAGGAATTTACACTGAAGCTTTCTTT
CDR3: CASSELTGIYTEAFF

size: once
D: TRBD1
J: TRBJ1-1
V: TRBV5-8
DNA: TGTGCCAGCAGCCCCGGGACAGGGGGCACTGAAGCTTTCTTT
CDR3: CASSPGTGGTEAFF

size: -
D: TRBD1
J: TRBJ1-1
V: TRBV5-1
DNA: TGCGCCAGCAGCCAACAGGGGGACACTGAAGCTTTCTTT
CDR3: CASSQQGDTEAFF

size: -
D: TRBD1
J: TRBJ1-4
V: TRBV18
DNA: TGTGCCAGCTCACCGACAGGGGCTGGCTCAACTAATGAAAAACTGTTTTTT
CDR3: CASSPTGAGSTNEKLFF

size: -
D: TRBD1
J: TRBJ1-1
V: TRBV5-1
DNA: TGCGCCAGCAGCCGCGGACAGGGTGAAGCTTTCTTT
CDR3: CASSRGQGEAFF

size: -
D: -
J: TRBJ1-5
V: TRBV9
DNA: TGTGCCAGCAGCGTAGAGAGAGGCAGGGGTTATAGCAATCAGCCCCAGCATTTT
CDR3: CASSVERGRGYSNQPQHF

size: -
D: -
J: TRBJ1-5
V: TRBV28
DNA: TGTGCCAGCAGTTTGAATGTTGGGGGGGTAGGGAATCAGCCCCAGCATTTT
CDR3: CASSLNVGGVGNQPQHF

size: -
D: TRBD1
J: TRBJ1-4
V: TRBV19
DNA: TGTGCCAGTAGTCCGACAGGGGGGGTTGAAAAACTGTTTTTT
CDR3: CASSPTGGVEKLFF

size: few
D: -
J: TRBJ2-3
V: TRBV24-1
DNA: TGTGCCACCAGTGCAACAGGGTCAGATACGCAGTATTTT
CDR3: CATSATGSDTQYF